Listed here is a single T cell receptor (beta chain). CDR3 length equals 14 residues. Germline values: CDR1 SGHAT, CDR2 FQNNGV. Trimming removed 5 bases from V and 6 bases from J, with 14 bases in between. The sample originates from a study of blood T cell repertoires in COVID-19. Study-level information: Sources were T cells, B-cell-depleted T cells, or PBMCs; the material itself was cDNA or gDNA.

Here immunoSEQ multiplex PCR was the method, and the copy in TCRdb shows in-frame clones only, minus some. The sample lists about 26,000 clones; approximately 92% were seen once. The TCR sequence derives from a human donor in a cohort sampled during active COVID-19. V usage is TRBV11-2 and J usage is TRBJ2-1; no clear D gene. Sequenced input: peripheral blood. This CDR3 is CASSPPGSFNEQFF. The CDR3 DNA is TGTGCCAGCAGCCCACCCGGGTCTTTCAATGAGCAGTTCTTC.